The entry that follows covers one TCR beta chain sequence. The sample originates from a study of blood T cell repertoires in COVID-19. Clones were read by immunoSEQ multiplex PCR, and TCRdb kept only the in-frame ones, dropping some. The sample has around 450,000 clones; about 89% are singletons. CDR3 length: 13 amino acids. CDR1 is SGHTA and CDR2 is FQGTGA in the germline V gene. Trimming stripped 1 base from V and 5 bases from J, with 8 bases between. V gene TRBV7-3 combines with J gene TRBJ2-5; D gene ambiguous. The source of this sequence is a woman aged 30 to 39 with acute or convalescent COVID-19. The sequencing input was peripheral blood. The DNA of the CDR3 is TGTGCCAGCAGCTTAAGAGTCTCGGAGACCCAGTACTTC. Protein sequence: CASSLRVSETQYF.